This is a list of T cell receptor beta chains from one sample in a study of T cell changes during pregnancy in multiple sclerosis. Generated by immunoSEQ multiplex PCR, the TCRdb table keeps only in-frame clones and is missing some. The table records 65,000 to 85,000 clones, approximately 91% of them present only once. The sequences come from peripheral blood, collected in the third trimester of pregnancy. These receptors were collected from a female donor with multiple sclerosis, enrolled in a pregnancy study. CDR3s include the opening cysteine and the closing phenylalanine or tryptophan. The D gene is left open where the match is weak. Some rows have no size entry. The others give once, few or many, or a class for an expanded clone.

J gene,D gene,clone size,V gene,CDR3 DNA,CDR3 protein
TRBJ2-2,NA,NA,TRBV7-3,TGTGCCAGCTCCCCCTCGGGGGCCGGGGAGCTGTTTTTT,CASSPSGAGELFF
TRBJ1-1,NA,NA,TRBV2,TGTGCCAGCAGTGAATCAGGGTGGGGTGAAGCTTTCTTT,CASSESGWGEAFF
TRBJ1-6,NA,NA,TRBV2,TGTGCCAGCGGGGCCACGTCCTATAATTCACCCCTCCACTTT,CASGATSYNSPLHF
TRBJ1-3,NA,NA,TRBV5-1,TGCGCCAGCCGGACAGAAGCTGGAAACACCATATATTTT,CASRTEAGNTIYF
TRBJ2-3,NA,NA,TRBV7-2,TGTGCCAGCAGCCCTGGCGCAGGGAGGAGCACAGATACGCAGTATTTT,CASSPGAGRSTDTQYF
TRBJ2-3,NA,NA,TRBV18,TGTGCCAGCTCACCGCCTAGGGGGCGGGGAAGTATCGCAGATACGCAGTATTTT,CASSPPRGRGSIADTQYF
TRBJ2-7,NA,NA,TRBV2,TGTGCCAGCAGTGAAGAGGGGTACGAGCAGTACTTC,CASSEEGYEQYF
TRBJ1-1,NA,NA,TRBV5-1,TGCGCCAGCAGCCCGGGACTCTTGAACACTGAAGCTTTCTTT,CASSPGLLNTEAFF
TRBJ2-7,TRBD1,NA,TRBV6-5,TGTGCCAGCAGCGACCAGACAGGGTCCTACGAGCAGTACTTC,CASSDQTGSYEQYF
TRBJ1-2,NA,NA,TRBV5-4,TGTGCCAGCAGCCAGGGCGGGGGAAGGACTAAGGGCTACACCTTC,CASSQGGGRTKGYTF
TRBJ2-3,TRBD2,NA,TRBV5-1,TGCGCCAGCAGAATATTAGCGGGGGGGATCACAGATACGCAGTATTTT,CASRILAGGITDTQYF
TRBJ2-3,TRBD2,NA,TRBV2,TGTGCCAGCAGTGACGACCGGGGGGGGACGCAGTATTTT,CASSDDRGGTQYF
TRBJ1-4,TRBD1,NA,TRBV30,TGTGCCTGGAGTGTACTCGGGACAGGGGATGAAAAACTGTTTTTT,CAWSVLGTGDEKLFF
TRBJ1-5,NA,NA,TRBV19,TGTGCCAGTATGGAGTATAGCAATCAGCCCCAGCATTTT,CASMEYSNQPQHF
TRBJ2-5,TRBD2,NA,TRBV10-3,TGTGCCATCAGTGAGAGCCGAACTAGCGGGGGGGCAGAGACCCAGTACTTC,CAISESRTSGGAETQYF
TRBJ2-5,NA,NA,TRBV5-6,TGTGCCAGCAGCTTTATGGAGACCCAGTACTTC,CASSFMETQYF
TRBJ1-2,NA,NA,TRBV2,TGTGCCAGCATTAGTTACCCAAACTATGGCTACACCTTC,CASISYPNYGYTF
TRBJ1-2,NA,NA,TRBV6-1,TGTGCCAGCAGTGAAGCTAGACAAAACTATGGCTACACCTTC,CASSEARQNYGYTF
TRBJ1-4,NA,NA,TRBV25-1,TGTGCCAGCAGTCTCGACAGCCCTAATGAAAAACTGTTTTTT,CASSLDSPNEKLFF
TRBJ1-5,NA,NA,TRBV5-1,TGCGCCAGCAGCTCTGGGGCAGAGAATCAGCCCCAGCATTTT,CASSSGAENQPQHF
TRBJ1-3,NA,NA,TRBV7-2,TGTGCCAGCAGGTTAGATTCCAGAAACACCATATATTTT,CASRLDSRNTIYF
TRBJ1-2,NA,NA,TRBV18,TGTGCCAGCTCACCTTTAGGGACTGACTATGGCTACACCTTC,CASSPLGTDYGYTF
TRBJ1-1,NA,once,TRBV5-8,TGTGCCAGCAGCTTACAGAGGGACACTGAAGCTTTCTTT,CASSLQRDTEAFF
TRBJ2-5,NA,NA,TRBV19,TGTGCCAGTAGTAGACAGTACCAAGAGACCCAGTACTTC,CASSRQYQETQYF